Given below is one T cell receptor beta chain in context. Its antigen is as yet unknown. This specimen belongs to a study of response to subunit inactivated influenza vaccine. TCRdb recomputed calls from the RT-PCR reads with MiXCR, one row per CDR3 protein. The data hold a few hundred thousand distinct CDR3 sequences, with 14% observed a single time. CDR3 length equals 15 residues. CDR1 is SGHTS, CDR2 YDEGEE, per germline. Trimming removed 6 bases at V and 0 bases at J, with 13 bases between. General study points: Few additional T cells are recruited per seasonal influenza vaccination, authors suggested.

Sample: PBMCs from blood, taken 11 to 12 days after vaccination. The TCR comes from a man between 45 and 60 years old who received an inactivated influenza vaccine. The chain joins TRBV5-8 to TRBJ2-1; no reliable D call. DNA for the CDR3: TGTGCCAGCATCAGCCGCTGGAGCTCCTACAATGAGCAGTTCTTC. Translating it yields CASISRWSSYNEQFF.